These 11 T cell receptor beta chains originate from one sample sequenced in a study of blood T cells in healthy people across ages. A second roughly 6 to 11 cycle PCR used barcoded and J-beta primers. TCRdb ran MiXCR on the 5' RACE reads and lists one entry per CDR3 protein. The data contain about 1,800,000 distinct CDR3 sequences, approximately 28% of them singletons. The sample was blood. Receptors originate from a woman aged 30 to 39 in good health.

The chain joins TRBV28 to TRBJ1-2; 7 positions agree with TRBD1. Germline assignment: CDR1 MDHEN and CDR2 SYDVKM. J was trimmed by 3 bases and V by 7 bases; bases with no gene match: 5. This CDR3 region has 13 residues. The CDR3 reads CASTTGTDYGYTF. CDR3 DNA: TGTGCCAGCACCACCGGGACAGACTATGGCTACACCTTC.

V and J are TRBV30 and TRBJ2-5; 8 bases map to TRBD2. The ends lost 4 bases at V and 3 bases at J; junction bases unmatched: 7. The CDR3 is 14 amino acids. The germline gives CDR1 GTSNPN, CDR2 SVGIG (reference sequence). DNA of the CDR3: TGTGCCTGGACTCCGATAGCGGGGAAAGAGACCCAGTACTTC. Encoded protein: CAWTPIAGKETQYF.

This clonotype appeared many times. CDR3 region: CASSRGQGTDTQYF. The CDR3 DNA is TGTGCCAGCAGCCGCGGACAGGGAACAGATACGCAGTATTTT. J is TRBJ2-3 and V is TRBV12-3 or TRBV12-4; 8 bases fit TRBD1. V shed 6 bases and J 3 bases; nucleotides not matched to a gene: 5. This CDR3 comprises 14 residues.

The table lists this clonotype with a count of one. This may be a read error: a much more frequent sequence differs by one nucleotide. This chain joins TRBV12-3 or TRBV12-4 and TRBJ2-4; 9 bases match TRBD2. The CDR3 runs 15 residues. The chain's CDR3 is CAGSQSGGTKNIQYF. The CDR3 nucleotides read TGTGCCGGCAGTCAGAGCGGGGGGACTAAAAACATTCAGTACTTC.

Regarding this clonotype: A much larger clone lies a single base off, so this may be a read error. The V call is TRBV15, the J call TRBJ1-2; possibly TRBD1 for D (6 bases). Germline CDR1 reads LNHNV; CDR2 reads YYDKDF (reference sequence). The V gene lost 0 bases and the J gene lost 2 bases, with 22 bases spanning the gap. CDR3 length: 19 residues. The CDR3, as DNA: TGTGCCACCAGCAGAGATCGTAAAAGGAGAGGGGGGCTCAACTATGGCTACACCTTC. The encoded protein is CATSRDRKRRGGLNYGYTF.

V and J are TRBV2 and TRBJ1-6; D is unresolved. Germline V lookup: CDR1 SNHLY, CDR2 FYNNEI. V lost 6 bases to trimming and J lost 10 bases, with 13 bases between them. The CDR3 runs 13 residues. This CDR3 reads CASSADLQSPLHF. The DNA for the CDR3 is TGTGCCAGCAGCGCCGACCTTCAGTCACCCCTCCACTTT.

The J gene is TRBJ2-5, the V gene TRBV6-5; 13 bases are shared with TRBD2. The CDR3 contains 14 residues. In germline, CDR1 is MNHEY, CDR2 SVGAGI. Germline trimming cut 7 bases from V and 5 bases from J; bases unmatched to any gene: 4. The DNA of the CDR3 is TGTGCCAGCAATGGACTAGCGGGGGATGAGACCCAGTACTTC. Protein sequence: CASNGLAGDETQYF.

The V and J genes are TRBV4-1 and TRBJ2-7, with 7 bases aligning to TRBD1. The CDR3 consists of 16 residues. Per the germline V gene, CDR1 is MGHRA and CDR2 is YSYEKL. V was pared by 1 base and J by 2 bases, with 8 bases of the junction left unmatched. The CDR3 here is CASSQGPNRGAYEQYF. CDR3 in DNA: TGCGCCAGCAGCCAAGGCCCGAACAGGGGAGCCTACGAGCAGTACTTC.

As regards this clonotype: The junction does not match germline at one end; this may be a read error. The chain carries TRBV27 and TRBJ2-4; 15 bases agree with TRBD2. Looked up from germline, CDR1 is MNHEY and CDR2 is SMNVEV (reference sequence). The CDR3 has 19 residues. CDR3 bases: TGTGCCAGCAGTGAAGGACTAGCGGGAGGGCCCTTAGCCAAAAACACTCAGTACTTC. This sequence encodes CASSEGLAGGPLAKNTQYF.

The V call is TRBV10-2, the J call TRBJ2-3; 14 bases match TRBD2. Per the germline V gene, CDR1 is WSHSY and CDR2 is SAAADI. The CDR3 is made up of 16 amino acids. Losses at the gene ends were 6 bases for V and 9 bases for J; bases not matched to a gene: 11. CDR3 sequence reads: CASREGLAGARGTQYF. For the CDR3, the DNA is TGCGCCAGCAGGGAGGGACTAGCGGGGGCCCGGGGGACGCAGTATTTT.

The rearrangement joins TRBV10-2 to TRBJ1-5; D perhaps matches TRBD1 (6 bases). The ends were cut back, 2 bases at V and 3 bases at J, with 14 bases in the middle. The CDR3 is made up of 16 amino acids. Germline CDR1 and CDR2: WSHSY and SAAADI. The CDR3 region is CASSEQESGANQPQHF. The CDR3 bases are TGCGCCAGCAGTGAGCAGGAGTCAGGGGCCAATCAGCCCCAGCATTTT.